These 30 T cell receptor beta chains share one sample of origin, sequenced in a study of cytomegalovirus exposure and HLA in healthy donors. Amplification used 60 Vbeta primers and 13 Jbeta primers. Method: immunoSEQ multiplex PCR; TCRdb's copy keeps in-frame clones and lacks some. The sample yields some 95,000 clones, roughly 78% seen once. Sequenced: PBMCs. These receptors came from a man aged 25-40 years in good health and CMV-seronegative.

This clone is a singleton in its sample. The V call is TRBV10-2, the J call TRBJ2-3; 7 nucleotides match TRBD2. Germline-derived CDR1 and CDR2 are WSHSY and SAAADI. Trimming took 10 bases from V and 0 from J; bases not matched to a gene: 10. The CDR3 is 15 residues long. CDR3 loop: CATLGSGASTDTQYF. The CDR3 DNA sequence: TGCGCCACCCTAGGGAGCGGGGCTAGCACAGATACGCAGTATTTT.

The chain links TRBV12-5 to TRBJ1-4; 7 nucleotides match TRBD1. The V gene's germline CDR1 is LGHNT and CDR2 FRNRAP. The CDR3 has 18 residues. The V gene end was trimmed by 1 base and the J gene end by 6 bases; junction bases not matched to a gene: 14. The CDR3 nucleotides read TGTGCTAGTGGTTTGGGGGGAAAAACAGGGGAACCGCATGAAAAACTGTTTTTT. Its protein is CASGLGGKTGEPHEKLFF. The full variable domain, in which reference TRBV12-5 and TRBJ1-4 provide the parts outside the CDR3, is DARVTQTPRHKVTEMGQEVTMRCQPILGHNTVFWYRQTMMQGLELLAYFRNRAPLDDSGMPKDRFSAEMPDATLATLKIQPSEPRDSAVYFCASGLGGKTGEPHEKLFFGSGTQLSVL.

This chain uses TRBV7-6 with TRBJ1-2; perhaps TRBD1 as D (6 bases). V dropped 5 bases and J dropped 3 bases, with 13 bases sitting between them. Germline V gene data show CDR1 as SGHVS and CDR2 as FNYEAQ. The CDR3 length is 14 residues. The CDR3 nucleotides are TGTGCCAGCAGCCCACGGGCAGGGGACTATGGCTACACCTTC. Translated, it gives CASSPRAGDYGYTF.

The V gene is TRBV2, the J gene TRBJ2-7; D is possibly TRBD2 (5 bases). V lost 6 bases to trimming and J lost 5 bases, with 20 bases between them. CDR3 length: 15 residues. The germline V gene has CDR1 SNHLY and CDR2 FYNNEI. CDR3 residues: CASRENTGLAHEQYF. The CDR3 DNA sequence: TGTGCCAGCAGAGAAAATACGGGCCTAGCCCACGAGCAGTACTTC. The complete variable domain, with remaining parts taken from reference TRBV2 and TRBJ2-7, reads EPEVTQTPSHQVTQMGQEVILRCVPISNHLYFYWYRQILGQKVEFLVSFYNNEISEKSEIFDDQFSVERPDGSNFTLKIRSTKLEDSAMYFCASRENTGLAHEQYFGPGTRLTVT.

The chain recombines TRBV2 with TRBJ2-3; D not resolved. Germline CDR1 and CDR2: SNHLY and FYNNEI. The CDR3 runs to 13 residues. Trimming stripped 6 bases from V and 0 bases from J, with 7 bases between. The CDR3, as DNA: TGTGCCAGCAGCCGTGAGAGCACAGATACGCAGTATTTT. Protein product: CASSRESTDTQYF.

The genes are TRBV30 and TRBJ2-5; perhaps TRBD2 as D (6 bases). The germline gives CDR1 GTSNPN, CDR2 SVGIG (reference sequence). The CDR3 sequence is 14 residues long. Trimming removed 3 bases from V and 5 bases from J, with 16 bases in between. CDR3 amino acids: CAWSGGRTSETQYF. The CDR3 DNA reads TGTGCCTGGAGCGGAGGGAGGACATCCGAGACCCAGTACTTC.

J is TRBJ2-1 and V is TRBV2, with 8 bases that match TRBD1. V shed 6 bases, J shed 7 bases, and the junction held 5 bases outside the gene matches. CDR1 and CDR2 from the germline V gene are SNHLY and FYNNEI. The CDR3 is 13 residues long. The CDR3 nucleotides read TGTGCCAGCAGCTCAGGGGGCGAGAATGAGCAGTTCTTC. It yields the protein CASSSGGENEQFF.

In its sample, this clone was seen a few times. J is TRBJ1-2 and V is TRBV5-6; tentatively, D is TRBD1 (6 bases). The CDR3 covers 17 residues. The germline V and J ends were trimmed by 3 bases and 2 bases, with 20 bases remaining between them. CDR1 and CDR2 from the germline V gene are SGHDT and YYEEEE. The CDR3 sequence: CASSSSRTGSVNYGYTF. In DNA form, the CDR3 reads TGTGCCAGCAGCTCAAGCCGCACAGGGAGCGTCAACTATGGCTACACCTTC. Full variable domain (remainder filled in from reference TRBV5-6 and TRBJ1-2): DAGVTQSPTHLIKTRGQQVTLRCSPKSGHDTVSWYQQALGQGPQFIFQYYEEEERQRGNFPDRFSGHQFPNYSSELNVNALLLGDSALYLCASSSSRTGSVNYGYTFGSGTRLTVV.

There are a few counts of this clone. The rearrangement joins TRBV25-1 to TRBJ1-4; a possible D gene is TRBD1 (5 bases). The CDR3 covers 16 residues. Germline values: CDR1 MGHDK, CDR2 SYGVNS. Trimming shortened V by 4 bases and J by 5 bases, and 17 bases separated the two germline ends. Here the CDR3 reads CASSAREKSTNEKLFF. The CDR3 DNA is TGTGCCAGCAGTGCCAGGGAAAAGTCTACGAATGAAAAACTGTTTTTT.

The chain links TRBV11-3 to TRBJ1-1; the D gene is possibly TRBD1 (6 bases). Germline V CDR1 and CDR2: SGHNT, YENEEA. The CDR3 length is 14 residues. Trimming stripped 5 bases from V and 0 bases from J, with 10 bases between. The CDR3 DNA reads TGTGCCAGCAGCAAAACAGGGATGAACACTGAAGCTTTCTTT. Its protein product is CASSKTGMNTEAFF.

The table lists this clone with a count of one. The chain employs TRBV30 and TRBJ1-2; a possible D gene is TRBD1 (5 bases). The V end lost 0 bases, the J end lost 2 bases, and 13 bases lay between the germline ends. CDR1 and CDR2 (germline): GTSNPN, SVGIG (reference sequence). The CDR3 has 15 residues. The CDR3 DNA follows: TGTGCCTGGAGTGTATCCGGGCAGGGAAACTATGGCTACACCTTC. Its translation: CAWSVSGQGNYGYTF.

The CDR3 sequence is CASSQEAGVETQYF. The DNA of the CDR3 is TGTGCCAGCAGCCAAGAAGCGGGAGTAGAGACCCAGTACTTC. This chain uses TRBV4-2 with TRBJ2-5; 8 bases align to TRBD2. V lost 0 bases, J lost 4 bases, and 1 base stayed unmatched. The CDR3 has 14 residues. Germline V lookup: CDR1 LGHNA, CDR2 YNFKEQ.

The chain has TRBV7-2 and TRBJ1-1; D is unresolved. The germline V and J ends were trimmed by 1 base and 4 bases, with 13 bases remaining between them. From germline, CDR1 is SGHTA and CDR2 FQGNSA. The CDR3 is 15 amino acids. The CDR3 region has the DNA TGTGCCAGCAGCTTAGAATCGAGGCGGAGCACTGAAGCTTTCTTT. Translated: CASSLESRRSTEAFF.

Here the CDR3 DNA reads TGTGCCAGCAGTGAAGTTAGGAGACCCAACTCCTACGAGCAGTACTTC. It codes for CASSEVRRPNSYEQYF. This chain links TRBV2 with TRBJ2-7; D unclear. The CDR3 runs to 16 residues. V shed 1 base and J shed 0 bases, with 13 bases lying between them. Germline CDR1 reads SNHLY; CDR2 reads FYNNEI. Variable domain in full (rest from reference TRBV2 and TRBJ2-7): EPEVTQTPSHQVTQMGQEVILRCVPISNHLYFYWYRQILGQKVEFLVSFYNNEISEKSEIFDDQFSVERPDGSNFTLKIRSTKLEDSAMYFCASSEVRRPNSYEQYFGPGTRLTVT.

Only a few counts were recorded for this clone. The chain combines TRBV19 with TRBJ2-7; TRBD1 agrees at 8 bases. From germline, CDR1 is LNHDA and CDR2 SQIVND (reference sequence). The CDR3 runs to 15 residues. Trimming cost V 5 bases and J 0 bases; bases outside gene matches: 6. CDR3 DNA sequence: TGTGCCAGTAGTGTTCGACAGGGGCCCTCCTACGAGCAGTACTTC. Translating it yields CASSVRQGPSYEQYF.

The chain has TRBV7-9 and TRBJ1-4; D remains ambiguous. Trimming removed 5 bases from V and 0 bases from J, with 13 bases in between. The CDR3 consists of 16 residues. CDR1 is SEHNR, CDR2 FQNEAQ, per germline (reference sequence). The CDR3 nucleotides read TGTGCCAGCAGCGCGTTGCGGGAAACAACTAATGAAAAACTGTTTTTT. It encodes CASSALRETTNEKLFF.

This clone was seen a few times. This chain connects TRBV10-3 to TRBJ1-6; no firm D call. Germline V lookup: CDR1 ENHRY, CDR2 SYGVKD. The CDR3 consists of 13 residues. Between the trimmed V and J ends, which lost 5 bases and 7 bases, there was a span of 9 bases. The chain's CDR3 is CAISPDGNSPLHF. CDR3 DNA sequence: TGTGCCATCAGTCCCGACGGGAATTCACCCCTCCACTTT.

V gene TRBV27 combines with J gene TRBJ1-2; perhaps TRBD1 as D (5 bases). Germline CDR1 reads MNHEY; CDR2 reads SMNVEV (reference sequence). V was clipped by 0 bases and J by 3 bases, with 14 bases between them. The CDR3 runs to 16 residues. CDR3 DNA sequence: TGTGCCAGCAGTTTATCCAGACAGCTTATTGACTATGGCTACACCTTC. This encodes CASSLSRQLIDYGYTF.

This rearrangement joins TRBV1 to TRBJ1-1; the DNA was not used to check the table's D call, TRBD1. TRBV1 is tagged as a pseudogene. This CDR3 comprises 18 residues. The CDR3 nucleotides read TGCACCAGCAGCCAAGAGACGCCGGGACAGCATACACTAGATGAAGCTTTCTTT. Its protein is CTSSQETPGQHTLDEAFF.

The chain joins TRBV25-1 to TRBJ1-3, with D unresolved. V gave up 7 bases and J gave up 7 bases, with 8 bases separating them. The CDR3 is made up of 11 amino acids. Germline-derived CDR1 and CDR2 are MGHDK and SYGVNS. The CDR3 DNA reads as TGTGCCAGCACCCGCGGGAACACCATATATTTT. Translating it yields CASTRGNTIYF.

The chain uses TRBV21-1 and TRBJ1-5. TRBV21-1 is given as a pseudogene. The CDR3 is 19 amino acids. The DNA of the CDR3 is TGTGCCAGCAGCAAAGAGAAGGCAGGACGGGATTATAGCAATCAGCCCCAGCATTTT. Amino acids: CASSKEKAGRDYSNQPQHF.

For the CDR3, the DNA is TGTGCCAGTAGTATTGGGTCGGTAACCCTAGGAACAGATACGCAGTATTTT. Translating gives CASSIGSVTLGTDTQYF. The chain employs TRBV19 and TRBJ2-3; unclear D gene. This CDR3 is 17 amino acids long. The V gene's germline CDR1 is LNHDA and CDR2 SQIVND (reference sequence). The V end lost 3 bases, the J end lost 3 bases, and 19 bases lay between the germline ends.

CDR3 sequence: CASSSPADRYNEKLFF. CDR3 in DNA: TGTGCCAGCAGTTCCCCGGCGGACAGGTATAATGAAAAACTGTTTTTT. This rearrangement joins TRBV2 to TRBJ1-4, with TRBD1 matching over 7 bases. Trimming at V came to 5 bases and at J to 4 bases, leaving 10 bases not matched to a gene. Germline assignment: CDR1 SNHLY and CDR2 FYNNEI. The CDR3 sequence is 16 residues long.

This clone was observed once. The J gene is TRBJ2-7, the V gene TRBV28; D gene uncertain. CDR1 MDHEN and CDR2 SYDVKM come from the germline V gene. The length of the CDR3 is 15 residues. V was pared by 2 bases and J by 3 bases, with 14 bases between. The CDR3 DNA sequence: TGTGCCAGCAGTTTAGTTGTGCCACAATACTACGAGCAGTACTTC. Its protein product is CASSLVVPQYYEQYF.

The chain recombines TRBV28 with TRBJ2-7; maybe TRBD2 (5 bases). The germline V gene has CDR1 MDHEN and CDR2 SYDVKM. CDR3 size: 14 residues. Trimming stripped 7 bases from V and 1 base from J, with 14 bases between. The CDR3 nucleotides are TGTGCCAGCACCCCGGGGATTGTATCCTACGAGCAGTACTTC. This translates into CASTPGIVSYEQYF.

The rearrangement uses TRBV5-4 and TRBJ2-5; TRBD1 matches 11 bases. With 4 bases clipped from V and 5 bases from J, the junction kept 7 bases outside the gene matches. The CDR3 totals 15 residues. Germline V gene lookup returns CDR1 SGHNT and CDR2 YYREEE (reference sequence). CDR3 in DNA: TGTGCCAGCAGCCCGCGGACAGGGGGCGGTGAGACCCAGTACTTC. Amino acid sequence: CASSPRTGGGETQYF.

The chain uses TRBV7-9 and TRBJ2-3; 7 bases align to TRBD2. Germline CDR1 reads SEHNR; CDR2 reads FQNEAQ (reference sequence). The trim removed 0 bases at V and 2 bases at J, leaving 2 bases unmatched. This CDR3 region has 15 residues. In nucleotides, the CDR3 is TGTGCCAGCAGCTTAGCGCGGGGGTCCACAGATACGCAGTATTTT. As protein: CASSLARGSTDTQYF.

CDR3 sequence reads: CASSVGAGGPLDTQYF. In nucleotides, the CDR3 is TGTGCCAGCAGCGTAGGAGCGGGGGGGCCATTAGATACGCAGTATTTT. The chain recombines TRBV9 with TRBJ2-3, with 10 bases fitting TRBD2. Germline trimming cut 0 bases from V and 5 bases from J; bases unmatched to any gene: 6. The CDR3 consists of 16 residues. Germline CDR1 reads SGDLS; CDR2 reads YYNGEE.

This clone turned up a few times. The V gene is TRBV11-3, the J gene TRBJ1-3, with TRBD1 identical over 7 bases. Looked up from germline, CDR1 is SGHNT and CDR2 is YENEEA. Germline trimming cut 9 bases from V and 1 base from J; bases unmatched to any gene: 3. The CDR3 is 13 amino acids. For the CDR3, the DNA is TGTGCCAGGACAGGGAAATCTGGAAACACCATATATTTT. This encodes CARTGKSGNTIYF.

Only a few counts were recorded for this clone. The CDR3 DNA is TGCGCCAGCCTCCCTGGAGAGCACACTGAAGCTTTCTTT. Residues: CASLPGEHTEAFF. The V and J genes are TRBV4-1 and TRBJ1-1; D ambiguous. The CDR3 is 13 amino acids. Germline lookup yields CDR1 MGHRA and CDR2 YSYEKL. Trimming pared 8 bases from V and 3 bases from J, leaving 13 bases between.